The clone carrying this T cell receptor beta chain was observed a few times. At one boundary the junction diverges from the germline segment, which might be a read error. Assay: immunoSEQ multiplex PCR; the TCRdb copy retains only in-frame clones and omits some. The table records about 51,000 clones, around 79% of them present only once. This record belongs to a study of radiotherapy plus CTLA-4 blockade in lung cancer. Looked up from germline, CDR1 is ENHRY and CDR2 is SYGVKD. CDR3 length: 15 residues. This chain joins TRBV10-3 and TRBJ1-3; D gene ambiguous. The receptor was derived from a human donor with non-small cell lung cancer who had a complete response to radiotherapy plus ipilimumab. This specimen was peripheral blood, taken from a patient treated with radiotherapy plus ipilimumab. CDR3 sequence: CASSYSSRAGNTIYF. CDR3 DNA: TGTGCCAGCAGTTACTCCAGCCGGGCTGGAAACACCATATATTTT.